This T cell receptor beta chain was profiled in a study of cytomegalovirus exposure and HLA in healthy donors. This CDR3 spans 16 amino acids. Germline CDR1 and CDR2: SGHDT and YYEEEE. The V end was cut by 5 bases, the J end by 2 bases, with 16 bases between. Libraries were prepared by immunoSEQ multiplex PCR; TCRdb keeps only in-frame clonotypes and omits some of them. The repertoire includes about 44,000 clones, approximately 93% of them detected once, and approximately 2.1% sits in the top ten. This clone has more than one count but fewer than ten. The source is a young woman in good health and CMV-seronegative. The chain is built from TRBV5-6 and TRBJ2-2; TRBD2 might be the D (5 bases). The sequencing sample was made of PBMCs. This chain's CDR3 is CASSSELERNTGELFF. As DNA, the CDR3 is TGTGCCAGCAGTTCAGAACTAGAGAGAAACACCGGGGAGCTGTTTTTT.